This T cell receptor beta chain was retrieved from a study of blood T cell repertoires in COVID-19. The CDR3 sequence is 14 residues long. Trimming removed 3 bases from V and 7 bases from J; junction bases left unmatched: 7. In germline, CDR1 is MNHEY, CDR2 SMNVEV (reference sequence). Authors' processing steps: Scientists estimated how many nucleated cells there were by amplifying reference gene primers. Only in-frame clones appear in the TCRdb table, and some are missing; sequencing was by immunoSEQ multiplex PCR. V, J and clone size are those of that table, while D and trimming were read from the DNA. This sample has some 100,000 clones; roughly 83% occur once, and the top ten carry 17%. This clone came up once.

The specimen was peripheral blood. The rearrangement uses TRBV27 and TRBJ2-7, with TRBD2 matching over 9 bases. The TCR sequence derives from a woman between 55 and 75 years old with acute or convalescent COVID-19. The CDR3 DNA follows: TGTGCCAGCAGTTTCTCTAGCGGGGATAGTGAGCAGTACTTC. Translation gives CASSFSSGDSEQYF.